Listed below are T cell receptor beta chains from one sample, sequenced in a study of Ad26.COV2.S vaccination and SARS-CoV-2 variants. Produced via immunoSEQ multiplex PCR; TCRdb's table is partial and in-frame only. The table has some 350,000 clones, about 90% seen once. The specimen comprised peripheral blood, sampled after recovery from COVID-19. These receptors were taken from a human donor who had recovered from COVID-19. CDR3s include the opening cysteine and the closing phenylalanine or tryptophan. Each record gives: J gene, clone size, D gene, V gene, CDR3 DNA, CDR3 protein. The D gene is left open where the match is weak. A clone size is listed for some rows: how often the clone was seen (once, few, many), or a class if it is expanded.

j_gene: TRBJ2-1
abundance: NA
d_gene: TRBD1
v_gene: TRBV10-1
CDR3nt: TGCGCCAGCAGCAGACAGGGGTTCAATGAGCAGTTCTTC
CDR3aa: CASSRQGFNEQFF

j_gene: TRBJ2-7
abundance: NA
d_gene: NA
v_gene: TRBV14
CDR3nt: TGTGCCAGCAGCTTTTCCAGGGGAAGGGCCTACGAGCAGTACTTC
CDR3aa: CASSFSRGRAYEQYF

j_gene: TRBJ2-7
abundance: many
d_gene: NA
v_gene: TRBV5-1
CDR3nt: TGCGCCAGCAGCTGGGACAAGTCCTACGAGCAGTACTTC
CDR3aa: CASSWDKSYEQYF

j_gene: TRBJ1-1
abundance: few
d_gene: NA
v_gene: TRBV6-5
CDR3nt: TGTGCCAGCAGTTACTCTGGGGGTATGAACACTGAAGCTTTCTTT
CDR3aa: CASSYSGGMNTEAFF

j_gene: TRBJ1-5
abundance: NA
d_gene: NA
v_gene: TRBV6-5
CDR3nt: TGTGCCAGCAAGGCCCCAGGAGGTGGTCAGCCCCAGCATTTT
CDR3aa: CASKAPGGGQPQHF

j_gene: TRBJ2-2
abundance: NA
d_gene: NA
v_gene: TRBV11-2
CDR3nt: TGTGCCAGCAGCTCATTCGACGGGAGACAGGCGTCCGGGGAGCTGTTTTTT
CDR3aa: CASSSFDGRQASGELFF

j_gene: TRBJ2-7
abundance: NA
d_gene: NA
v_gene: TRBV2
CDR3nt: TGTGCCAGCAGTGCTTTGCGGGGGCTAACCTACGAGCAGTACTTC
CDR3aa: CASSALRGLTYEQYF

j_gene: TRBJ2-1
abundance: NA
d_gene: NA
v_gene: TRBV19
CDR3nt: TGTGCCAGCAAACACCGGGACGACTATGAGCAGTTCTTC
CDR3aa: CASKHRDDYEQFF

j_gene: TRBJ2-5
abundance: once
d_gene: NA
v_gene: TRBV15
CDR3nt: TGTGCCACCAGCAGAGATATGAACATCGGGGAGACCCAGTACTTC
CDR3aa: CATSRDMNIGETQYF

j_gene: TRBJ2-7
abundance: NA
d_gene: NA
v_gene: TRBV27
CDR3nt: TGTGCCAGCTCCCCGGGGGCTAACGAGCAGTACTTC
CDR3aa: CASSPGANEQYF

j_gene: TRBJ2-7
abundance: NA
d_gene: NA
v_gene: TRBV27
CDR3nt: TGTGCCAGCACCGACAACTACGAGCAGTACTTC
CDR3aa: CASTDNYEQYF

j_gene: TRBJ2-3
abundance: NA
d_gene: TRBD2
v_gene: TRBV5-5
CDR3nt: TGTGCCAGCAGCCGTCTAGCGGGCGCTAGCACAGATACGCAGTATTTT
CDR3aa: CASSRLAGASTDTQYF

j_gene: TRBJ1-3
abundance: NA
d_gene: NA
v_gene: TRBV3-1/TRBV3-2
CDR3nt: TGTGCCAGCAGCCTCACACCCCAGGGAGCTGGAAACACCATATATTTT
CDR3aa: CASSLTPQGAGNTIYF

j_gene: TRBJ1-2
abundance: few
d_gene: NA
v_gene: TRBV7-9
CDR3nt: TGTGCCAGCAGCTCAGAGACCGGGGCTGGGTATGGCTACACCTTC
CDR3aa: CASSSETGAGYGYTF

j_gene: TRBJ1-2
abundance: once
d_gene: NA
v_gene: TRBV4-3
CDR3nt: TGCGCCAGCAGCCACTTTTCCGGGTCCCGTCGGAAAGGCTACACCTTC
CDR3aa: CASSHFSGSRRKGYTF

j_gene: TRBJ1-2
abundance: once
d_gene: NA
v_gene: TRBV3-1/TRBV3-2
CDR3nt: TGTGCCACCTTAGGGTATACTCTTCGCGGCTATGGCTACACCTTC
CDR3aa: CATLGYTLRGYGYTF

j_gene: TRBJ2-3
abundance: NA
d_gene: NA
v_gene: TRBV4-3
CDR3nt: TGCGCCAGCAGCCAAGAAAGTGGGGGGACTAGCACAGATACGCAGTATTTT
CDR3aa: CASSQESGGTSTDTQYF

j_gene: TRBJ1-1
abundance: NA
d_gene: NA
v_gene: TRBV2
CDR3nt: TGTGCCAGCAGTGAAGCGCTGGCAGGATCTGAAGCTTTCTTT
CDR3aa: CASSEALAGSEAFF

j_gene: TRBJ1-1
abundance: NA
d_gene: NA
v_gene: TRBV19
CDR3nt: TGTGCCAGTAGTATACTGATGAACACTGAAGCTTTCTTT
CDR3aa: CASSILMNTEAFF

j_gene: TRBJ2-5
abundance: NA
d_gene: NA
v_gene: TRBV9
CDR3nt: TGTGCCAGCAGCAGCAACCAAGAGACCCAGTACTTC
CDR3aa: CASSSNQETQYF

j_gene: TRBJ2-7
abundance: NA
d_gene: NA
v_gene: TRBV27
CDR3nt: TGTGCCAGCAGAACGGAGATTAACTACGAGCAGTACTTC
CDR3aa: CASRTEINYEQYF

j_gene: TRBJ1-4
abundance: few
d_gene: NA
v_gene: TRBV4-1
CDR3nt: TGCGCCAGCAGCCAAGATGGTTTATGGTCAACATTGTTTTTT
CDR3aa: CASSQDGLWSTLFF

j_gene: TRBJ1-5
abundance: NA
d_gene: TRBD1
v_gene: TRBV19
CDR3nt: TGTGCCAGTAGTATAGAAGGGACAGGGAATCAGCCCCAGCATTTT
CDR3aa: CASSIEGTGNQPQHF

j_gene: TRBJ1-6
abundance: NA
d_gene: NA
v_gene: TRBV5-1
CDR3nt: TGCGCCAGCAGCTTGGGTGGCAGCTCCTATAATTCACCCCTCCACTTT
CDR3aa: CASSLGGSSYNSPLHF

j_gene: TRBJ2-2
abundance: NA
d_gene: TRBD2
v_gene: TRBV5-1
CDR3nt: TGCGCCAGTTGGACTAGCGGGGTCACCGGGGAGCTGTTTTTT
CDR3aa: CASWTSGVTGELFF

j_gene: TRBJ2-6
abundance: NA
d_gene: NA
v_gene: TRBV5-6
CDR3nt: TGTGCCAGCAGTCAGGCCCCCCAGAGCTCTGGGGCCAACGTCCTGACTTTC
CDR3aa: CASSQAPQSSGANVLTF

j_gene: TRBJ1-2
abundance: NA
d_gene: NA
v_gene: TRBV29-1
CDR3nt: TGCAGCGCCGGGAGGGCAGGTGGGCATGGCTACACCTTC
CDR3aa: CSAGRAGGHGYTF

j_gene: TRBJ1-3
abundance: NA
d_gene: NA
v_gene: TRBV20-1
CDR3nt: TGCAGTGCCAGGGAGGGAAACACCATATATTTT
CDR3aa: CSAREGNTIYF

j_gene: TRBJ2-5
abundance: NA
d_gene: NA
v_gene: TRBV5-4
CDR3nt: TGTGCCAGCAGCAGCGGACACTACCAAGAGACCCAGTACTTC
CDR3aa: CASSSGHYQETQYF

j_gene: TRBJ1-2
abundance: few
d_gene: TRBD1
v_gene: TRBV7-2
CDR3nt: TGTGCCAGCAGCTTACAGCCAGGGACAGGGGAGGGCTACACCTTC
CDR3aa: CASSLQPGTGEGYTF

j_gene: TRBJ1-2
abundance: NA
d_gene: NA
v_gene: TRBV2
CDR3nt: TGTGCCAGCAGTGGGAGGAACTATGGCTACACCTTC
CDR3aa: CASSGRNYGYTF

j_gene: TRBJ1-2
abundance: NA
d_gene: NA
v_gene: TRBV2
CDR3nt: TGTGCCAGCAGCCGGGACACCTATGGCTACACCTTC
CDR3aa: CASSRDTYGYTF

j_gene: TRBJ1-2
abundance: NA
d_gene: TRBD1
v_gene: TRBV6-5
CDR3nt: TGTGCCAGCAGGCTCGGGACAGACTATGGCTACACCTTC
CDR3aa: CASRLGTDYGYTF

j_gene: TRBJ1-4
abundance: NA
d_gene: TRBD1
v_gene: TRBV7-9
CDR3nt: TGTGCCAGCAGCTCAAGGGGGCTTGAGGAAAAACTGTTTTTT
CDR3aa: CASSSRGLEEKLFF

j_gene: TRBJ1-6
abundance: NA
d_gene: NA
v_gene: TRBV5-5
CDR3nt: TGTGCCAGCAGCTTGGCGTCATATTCACCCCTCCACTTT
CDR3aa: CASSLASYSPLHF

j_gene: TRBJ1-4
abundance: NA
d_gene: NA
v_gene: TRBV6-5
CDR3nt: TGTGCCAGCAGGTTTCTTGAAAAACTGTTTTTT
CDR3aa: CASRFLEKLFF

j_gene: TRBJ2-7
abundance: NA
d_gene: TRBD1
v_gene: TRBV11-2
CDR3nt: TGTGCCAGCAGCTTGGGGACAGGGGGGTACTTC
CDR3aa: CASSLGTGGYF

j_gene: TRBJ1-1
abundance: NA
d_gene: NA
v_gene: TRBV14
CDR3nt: TGTGCCAGCAGCCCTTTGGGGACCCACACGAACACTGAAGCTTTCTTT
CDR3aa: CASSPLGTHTNTEAFF

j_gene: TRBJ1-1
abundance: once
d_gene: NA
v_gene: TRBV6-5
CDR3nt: TGTGCCAGCTCCTTAGGGGGGCCAACTGAAGCTTTCTTT
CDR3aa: CASSLGGPTEAFF

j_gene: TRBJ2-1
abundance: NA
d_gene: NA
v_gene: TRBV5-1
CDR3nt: TGCGCCAGCAGCTTGGAACCTGCGGGGTACTCCTACAATGAGCAGTTCTTC
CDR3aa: CASSLEPAGYSYNEQFF

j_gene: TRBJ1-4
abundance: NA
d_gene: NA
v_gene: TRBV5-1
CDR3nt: TGCGCCAGCAGCTTAACAGGCAATGAAAAACTGTTTTTT
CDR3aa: CASSLTGNEKLFF

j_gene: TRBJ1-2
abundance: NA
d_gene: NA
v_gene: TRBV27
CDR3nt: TGTGCCAGCAGTTTGGCACAGGAAAGAAACTATGGCTACACCTTC
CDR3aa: CASSLAQERNYGYTF

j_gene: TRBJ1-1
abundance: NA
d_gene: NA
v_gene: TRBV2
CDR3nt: TGTGCCAGCAGTGAGTACTCGTCGCGGACAGCTGAAGCTTTCTTT
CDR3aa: CASSEYSSRTAEAFF

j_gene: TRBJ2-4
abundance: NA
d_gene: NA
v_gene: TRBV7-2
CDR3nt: TGTGCCAGCAGCTCATTCCAGGCGAGGGAGCGACACATTCAGTACTTC
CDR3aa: CASSSFQARERHIQYF

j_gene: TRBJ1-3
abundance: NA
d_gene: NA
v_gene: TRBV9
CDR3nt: TGTGCCAGCAGCGTAGCCGAATGGGCAGAAGGAAACACCATATATTTT
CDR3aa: CASSVAEWAEGNTIYF

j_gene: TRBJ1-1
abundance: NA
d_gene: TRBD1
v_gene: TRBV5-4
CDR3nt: TGTGCCAGCAGCCTGGGACAGAGGAACACTGAAGCTTTCTTT
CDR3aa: CASSLGQRNTEAFF

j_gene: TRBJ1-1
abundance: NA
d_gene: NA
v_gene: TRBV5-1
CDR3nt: TGCGCCAGCAGCTTGGAGGTCGTCACTGAAGCTTTCTTT
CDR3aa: CASSLEVVTEAFF